This TCR beta chain is from a study of Graves' ophthalmopathy and Graves' hyperthyroidism. In germline, CDR1 is SQVTM, CDR2 ANQGSEA. V shed 5 bases and J shed 5 bases, with 18 bases lying between them. CDR3 length: 14 residues. Beta-chain TCR CDR3 regions were amplified from RNA transcripts. First-round RT-PCR employed HTBI primers, with a second-round multiplex PCR after it. TCRdb reprocessed the multiplex PCR reads via MiXCR and lists one record per CDR3 protein. The top ten hold around 10% of the sample, which has approximately 1.2 million distinct CDR3 sequences, 35% to 40% seen once. Comments on this clonotype: One base away lies a much larger clone, so this may be a sequencing read error.

The sequence derives from an adult man with Graves' hyperthyroidism. This chain links TRBV29-1 with TRBJ1-1, with D uncertain. The specimen sequenced was peripheral blood or thyroid tissue (not recorded which). The CDR3 coding sequence is TGCAGCGTTTCTTTGGGTCCCAGGAGGACTGAAGCTTTCTTT. It yields the protein CSVSLGPRRTEAFF.